This T cell receptor (beta chain) was sequenced in a study of naive and memory T cell subsets. The CDR3 length is 12 residues. Looked up from germline, CDR1 is SGHNT and CDR2 is YYREEE (reference sequence). V shed 4 bases, J shed 6 bases, and the junction held 4 bases outside the gene matches. Study-level points and caveats: Potentially, T cell activation and differentiation skew this RNA-based measurement.

This clonotype was recorded at least ten times. Its antigen remains unidentified. Four PCR rounds used nested alpha and beta constant region primers plus the SP2 primer. Each CDR3 protein is one row after TCRdb ran MiXCR on the UMI-ligation and nested PCR reads. The sample contains approximately 21,000 distinct CDR3 sequences, roughly 5.5% of which appear only once. Treatment here: skin biopsy from PPD injection site in Mantoux-positive individual. A UMI-containing oligonucleotide was joined by 3' ligation to the TCR cDNA template. Skin biopsies came from PPD injection sites in Mantoux-positive individuals.

This chain connects TRBV5-4 to TRBJ2-7; 7 bases fit TRBD1. The sequencing used skin, collected from a tuberculin skin test site. This sequence was found in an adult in good health. CDR3 in DNA: TGTGCCAGCAGCGTACAGGGGACCGAGCAGTACTTC. It codes for CASSVQGTEQYF. The full variable domain, rest sourced from reference TRBV5-4 and TRBJ2-7, is ETGVTQSPTHLIKTRGQQVTLRCSSQSGHNTVSWYQQALGQGPQFIFQYYREEENGRGNFPPRFSGLQFPNYSSELNVNALELDDSALYLCASSVQGTEQYFGPGTRLTVT.